This paragraph reports one T cell receptor beta chain. V was clipped by 4 bases and J by 5 bases, with 8 bases between them. This CDR3 is 13 amino acids long. Germline V gene sequence: CDR1 SGHNT, CDR2 YENEEA. These data come from a study of shared clonotypes between healthy human individuals. Sequencing was performed with immunoSEQ multiplex PCR; in TCRdb, only in-frame clones are kept and a portion is missing. Found here are under 650,000 clones, 90% to 96% of them singletons; the top ten hold 0.055% to 0.075%. Sequencing was performed on naive CD4+ T cells sorted from blood. Described subset: CD45RA+ positively selected. The chain combines TRBV11-3 with TRBJ2-2; possible D gene TRBD1, 5 bases. This clonotype originated in a woman under 40 in good health. For the CDR3, the DNA is TGTGCCAGCAGCTCCAGGGTTACCGGGGAGCTGTTTTTT. Amino acids: CASSSRVTGELFF. Filled out from reference TRBV11-3 and TRBJ2-2, the complete variable domain reads EAGVVQSPRYKIIEKKQPVAFWCNPISGHNTLYWYLQNLGQGPELLIRYENEEAVDDSQLPKDRFSAERLKGVDSTLKIQPAELGDSAVYLCASSSRVTGELFFGEGSRLTVL.